Listed here are 27 T cell receptor beta chains from one sample, sequenced in a study of shared clonotypes between healthy human individuals. The data were produced by immunoSEQ multiplex PCR, yet TCRdb's version contains in-frame clones alone and is incomplete. The sample shows hundreds of thousands of clones, 60% to 80% of them seen only once. Sequenced: memory CD4+ T cells sorted from blood. Subset: CD45RA-negative fraction. Receptors were obtained from a woman aged 30 to 39 in good health.

This rearrangement joins TRBV10-3 to TRBJ2-1; the D gene is possibly TRBD1 (6 bases). This CDR3 is 14 amino acids long. The germline V gene encodes CDR1 ENHRY and CDR2 SYGVKD. The ends were cut back, 4 bases at V and 6 bases at J, with 13 bases in the middle. CDR3 DNA sequence: TGTGCCATCAGTGTTCAGGGGCCCTTCAATGAGCAGTTCTTC. Protein product: CAISVQGPFNEQFF.

The chain combines TRBV6-4 with TRBJ1-1; D remains unclear. The CDR3 spans 15 residues. The V gene lost 2 bases and the J gene lost 0 bases, with 10 bases spanning the gap. Germline CDR1 and CDR2: MRHNA and SNTAGT. Written as DNA, the CDR3 is TGTGCCAGCAGTGACCATCGGGGATTGAACACTGAAGCTTTCTTT. Protein: CASSDHRGLNTEAFF.

This clone was observed a few times. The rearrangement links TRBV7-3 to TRBJ2-7; TRBD1 is a possible D gene (6 bases). This CDR3 has 13 residues. Trimming stripped 6 bases from V and 4 bases from J, with 13 bases between. Germline CDR1 is SGHTA and CDR2 is FQGTGA. CDR3 sequence reads: CASSPGDLYEQYF. The CDR3 region has the DNA TGTGCCAGCAGTCCAGGGGATCTATACGAGCAGTACTTC.

This rearrangement joins TRBV6-1 to TRBJ2-7; tentative D call: TRBD2 (5 bases). This CDR3 spans 15 amino acids. V lost 6 bases and J 3 bases, leaving 18 bases between the germline ends. CDR1 is MNHNS and CDR2 is SASEGT in the germline V gene. CDR3 protein: CASSGGPGPFYEQYF. CDR3 in DNA: TGTGCCAGCAGCGGAGGACCCGGACCGTTCTACGAGCAGTACTTC.

The V and J genes are TRBV25-1 and TRBJ2-2, with a possible D match to TRBD1 (6 bases). V lost 6 bases to trimming and J lost 6 bases, with 11 bases between them. Germline V gene data show CDR1 as MGHDK and CDR2 as SYGVNS. This CDR3 region has 13 residues. The CDR3 is CASSHRVSGELFF. CDR3 in DNA: TGTGCCAGCAGCCACAGGGTGTCCGGGGAGCTGTTTTTT.

The chain uses TRBV29-1 and TRBJ2-2, with D perhaps TRBD2 (5 bases). Trimming pared 7 bases from V and 2 bases from J, leaving 17 bases between. Germline CDR1 and CDR2: SQVTM and ANQGSEA. The CDR3 length is 15 residues. CDR3 sequence (DNA): TGCAGCGCGAGAGGGCGGGCGTCAAACACCGGGGAGCTGTTTTTT. Protein: CSARGRASNTGELFF.

The chain joins TRBV28 to TRBJ1-1; D is perhaps TRBD1 (5 bases). The germline V gene encodes CDR1 MDHEN and CDR2 SYDVKM. The CDR3 runs 15 residues. V lost 5 bases and J lost 8, with 21 bases in between. For the CDR3, the DNA is TGTGCCAGCAGTCCGGGGGGTGGCGGCCGGTTCGAAGCTTTCTTT. This sequence encodes CASSPGGGGRFEAFF.

This chain uses TRBV5-4 with TRBJ2-5; D gene ambiguous. Deletions cut 4 bases from V and 1 base from J, with 8 bases between. This CDR3 region has 13 residues. Germline loops: CDR1 SGHNT, CDR2 YYREEE (reference sequence). The DNA of the CDR3 is TGTGCCAGCAGCCCTGACGTCCAAGAGACCCAGTACTTC. Its translation: CASSPDVQETQYF. Looking up the rest from reference TRBV5-4 and TRBJ2-5 gives the full variable domain: ETGVTQSPTHLIKTRGQQVTLRCSSQSGHNTVSWYQQALGQGPQFIFQYYREEENGRGNFPPRFSGLQFPNYSSELNVNALELDDSALYLCASSPDVQETQYFGPGTRLLVL.

CDR3: CASSVGRLAPFEQFF. The DNA for the CDR3 is TGTGCCAGCAGCGTAGGGAGACTAGCGCCCTTTGAGCAGTTCTTC. This sequence joins TRBV9 and TRBJ2-1; 8 nucleotides agree with TRBD2. This CDR3 has 15 residues. Unmatched junction bases numbered 8, after V lost 0 bases and J lost 9 bases. CDR1 is SGDLS and CDR2 is YYNGEE in the germline V gene.

The chain recombines TRBV28 with TRBJ1-5, with D unresolved. The CDR3 has 21 residues. V was shortened by 7 bases and J by 0 bases, with 31 bases between the two germline ends. In germline, CDR1 is MDHEN, CDR2 SYDVKM. The CDR3 is CASTSIAEVSSEVGSNQPQHF. CDR3 sequence (DNA): TGTGCCAGCACTAGTATCGCGGAGGTATCCTCAGAGGTCGGTAGCAATCAGCCCCAGCATTTT.

This chain uses TRBV6-6 with TRBJ2-5, with TRBD2 matching 7 bases. TRBJ2-7 matches the DNA end more closely, so the J call is doubtful. Germline assignment: CDR1 MNHNY and CDR2 SVGAGI (reference sequence). The CDR3 consists of 14 residues. CDR3 in DNA: TGTGCCAGCAGCCCCTCTGGCGGGAGAAACGAGCAGTACTTC. This gives the protein CASSPSGGRNEQYF.

The V gene is TRBV29-1, the J gene TRBJ2-2, with 11 bases that match TRBD2. Trimming at V came to 7 bases and at J to 3 bases, leaving 7 bases not matched to a gene. This CDR3 region has 15 residues. Germline V gene lookup returns CDR1 SQVTM and CDR2 ANQGSEA. The CDR3 DNA reads as TGCAGCGCTAGACTAGCGGGAAAATACACCGGGGAGCTGTTTTTT. This gives the protein CSARLAGKYTGELFF.

V gene TRBV19 combines with J gene TRBJ2-1, with 11 bases that match TRBD2. The junction had 4 bases not matched to a gene; V was cut back by 4 bases and J by 2 bases. This CDR3 has 16 amino acids. The germline CDR1 and CDR2 sequences are LNHDA and SQIVND (reference sequence). In DNA, the CDR3 is TGTGCCAGTAGTAATATAGCGGGAGGGCCCTACAATGAGCAGTTCTTC. It encodes CASSNIAGGPYNEQFF.

This clone was seen more than once but under ten times. The CDR3 DNA reads TGTGCCAGCAGTCCTAGGGACAGATATGGCTACACCTTC. It encodes CASSPRDRYGYTF. This chain uses TRBV27 with TRBJ1-2; 7 bases fit TRBD1. The length of the CDR3 is 13 residues. The germline V gene has CDR1 MNHEY and CDR2 SMNVEV (reference sequence). The V segment lost 5 bases and the J segment 5 bases; nucleotides outside the gene matches: 5.

As concerns this clone: The sample has other DNA sequences that encode this CDR3 too. The chain employs TRBV5-4 and TRBJ1-5; D call uncertain. Germline CDR1 reads SGHNT; CDR2 reads YYREEE (reference sequence). V lost 4 bases to trimming and J lost 3 bases, with 5 bases between them. CDR3 length equals 12 residues. DNA of the CDR3: TGTGCCAGCAGCCTTGACAATCAGCCCCAGCATTTT. Protein: CASSLDNQPQHF. The variable domain in full, completed from reference TRBV5-4 and TRBJ1-5, reads ETGVTQSPTHLIKTRGQQVTLRCSSQSGHNTVSWYQQALGQGPQFIFQYYREEENGRGNFPPRFSGLQFPNYSSELNVNALELDDSALYLCASSLDNQPQHFGDGTRLSIL.

Note on this clone: Other DNA sequences from this sample encode an identical CDR3 as well. This sequence joins TRBV28 and TRBJ1-2, with 9 positions matching TRBD1. Germline CDR1 and CDR2: MDHEN and SYDVKM. The CDR3 has 13 amino acids. With 5 bases clipped from V and 4 bases from J, the junction kept 2 bases outside the gene matches. The DNA for the CDR3 is TGTGCCAGCAGTAAGACAGGGGGCTATGGCTACACCTTC. Its protein product is CASSKTGGYGYTF.

This rearrangement joins TRBV29-1 to TRBJ1-3; D remains unclear. Germline CDR1 is SQVTM and CDR2 is ANQGSEA. The length of the CDR3 is 14 residues. Trimming removed 6 bases at V and 0 bases at J, with 12 bases between. The CDR3 DNA reads TGCAGCGTGGTGGTCGGATTCTCTGGAAACACCATATATTTT. Residues: CSVVVGFSGNTIYF.

The rearrangement uses TRBV11-2 and TRBJ2-7; tentative D call: TRBD1 (6 bases). Germline CDR1 SGHAT, CDR2 FQNNGV. This CDR3 is 15 amino acids long. The germline V and J ends were trimmed by 1 base and 1 base, with 11 bases remaining between them. CDR3 sequence (DNA): TGTGCCAGCAGCTTAGGTCTAGGGGGATCCTACGAGCAGTACTTC. Its protein product is CASSLGLGGSYEQYF.

The chain recombines TRBV28 with TRBJ1-2; 7 nucleotides match TRBD1. J lost 5 bases, V lost 8 bases, and 8 bases had no gene match. The CDR3 runs 13 residues. The germline V gene encodes CDR1 MDHEN and CDR2 SYDVKM. Written as DNA, the CDR3 is TGTGCCAGCGTCAGAGGGGGCGGGTATGGCTACACCTTC. Amino acid sequence: CASVRGGGYGYTF.

The gene calls are TRBV11-2 and TRBJ2-5, with no clear D. The CDR3 runs to 15 residues. V lost 1 base and J 5 bases, leaving 14 bases between the germline ends. Per germline, CDR1 SGHAT and CDR2 FQNNGV. CDR3 residues: CASSLGRSPGETQYF. DNA of the CDR3: TGTGCCAGCAGCTTAGGCCGAAGCCCCGGCGAGACCCAGTACTTC.

V is TRBV7-3 and J is TRBJ2-1, with D possibly TRBD1 on 6 matching bases. Germline lookup yields CDR1 SGHTA and CDR2 FQGTGA. The CDR3 spans 13 residues. The V and J ends lost 4 bases and 9 bases respectively, with 13 bases between them. For the CDR3, the DNA is TGTGCCAGCAGCTCACAGGGTCGCGGTGAGCAGTTCTTC. As protein: CASSSQGRGEQFF.

V and J are TRBV19 and TRBJ2-1; 9 bases are shared with TRBD2. V dropped 5 bases and J dropped 7; count of bases not matched to a gene: 12. This CDR3 is 16 amino acids long. CDR1 LNHDA and CDR2 SQIVND come from the germline V gene (reference sequence). DNA for the CDR3: TGTGCCAGTAGTCAACTTCCGGCGGGAGGGCCTAATGAGCAGTTCTTC. As protein: CASSQLPAGGPNEQFF. Full variable domain (missing parts from reference TRBV19 and TRBJ2-1): DGGITQSPKYLFRKEGQNVTLSCEQNLNHDAMYWYRQDPGQGLRLIYYSQIVNDFQKGDIAEGYSVSREKKESFPLTVTSAQKNPTAFYLCASSQLPAGGPNEQFFGPGTRLTVL.

The count of this clone is one. The J gene is TRBJ2-1, the V gene TRBV6-4; 7 positions match TRBD1. Germline loops: CDR1 MRHNA, CDR2 SNTAGT. The CDR3 is 16 residues long. J gave up 0 bases and V 6 bases, and 8 bases lay outside the gene matches. CDR3 loop: CASSPVGQFSYNEQFF. CDR3 nucleotide sequence: TGTGCCAGCAGCCCCGTGGGACAGTTCTCCTACAATGAGCAGTTCTTC.

CDR3 bases: TGTGCCAGCAAACAGGGGAACTATGGCTACACCTTC. The encoded protein is CASKQGNYGYTF. V gene TRBV28 combines with J gene TRBJ1-2; 7 positions match TRBD1. There are 12 residues in the CDR3. The V and J ends lost 7 bases and 2 bases, in that order; junction bases with no gene match: 1. Germline V gene sequence: CDR1 MDHEN, CDR2 SYDVKM.

V is TRBV6-5 and J is TRBJ2-7; 9 positions agree with TRBD2. The CDR3 length is 13 residues. After removal of 8 bases from V and 4 bases from J, the junction contained 6 bases not matched to a gene. Per germline, CDR1 MNHEY and CDR2 SVGAGI. The CDR3 sequence: CASRGRAGYEQYF. In nucleotides, the CDR3 is TGTGCCAGCCGCGGGAGGGCCGGATACGAGCAGTACTTC.

The V call is TRBV15, the J call TRBJ1-3, with a tentative D call TRBD1 (5 bases). Germline loops: CDR1 LNHNV, CDR2 YYDKDF (reference sequence). CDR3 size: 15 residues. With 5 bases removed from V and 1 base from J, the gap between germline ends came to 12 bases. This CDR3 reads CATSGGRGSGNTIYF. In nucleotides, the CDR3 is TGTGCCACCAGCGGAGGTCGGGGGTCTGGAAACACCATATATTTT.

This clone was seen more than once but under ten times. The J gene is TRBJ2-3, the V gene TRBV6-6; 7 bases fit TRBD1. Germline V CDR1 and CDR2: MNHNY, SVGAGI (reference sequence). The V gene end was trimmed by 5 bases and the J gene end by 6 bases; junction bases not matched to a gene: 5. The CDR3 totals 13 residues. The CDR3 protein is CASSRDSGDTQYF. As DNA, the CDR3 is TGTGCCAGCAGTAGGGACAGCGGCGATACGCAGTATTTT.